Sequencing of this T cell receptor beta chain was carried out in a study of technical replicates of blood from a few donors. The germline gives CDR1 SGDLS, CDR2 YYNGEE. V was shortened by 4 bases and J by 2 bases, with 9 bases between the two germline ends. The CDR3 is 13 amino acids. The data were produced by immunoSEQ multiplex PCR, yet TCRdb's version contains in-frame clones alone and is incomplete. The sample has approximately 70,000 clones, approximately 90% seen once. This clone was found a few times. The sample was PBMCs. The clonotype was recovered from a human donor in good health. Some clones in this sample may be carry-over from other donors' samples. The V gene is TRBV9, the J gene TRBJ2-5; tentatively, D is TRBD1 (6 bases). The CDR3 sequence: CASSQGQQETQYF. CDR3 sequence (DNA): TGTGCCAGCAGCCAAGGACAGCAAGAGACCCAGTACTTC.